This T cell receptor beta chain was sequenced for a study of tumor-infiltrating lymphocytes in glioblastoma multiforme. Whole-study results and caveats: RNA-based TCR sequencing may distort clone frequencies, since cells carry unequal TCR transcript numbers.

This clonotype is termed medium-sized. Antigen specificity is unknown. TCR beta libraries were built from RNA through three nested multiplex PCR rounds using modified ARM-PCR. MiXCR, applied by TCRdb to the multiplex PCR reads, yields one record per CDR3 protein. The table includes approximately 15,000 distinct CDR3 sequences, 70% to 75% detected once. This TCR came from a male donor with glioblastoma. Sequences were obtained from brain tumor tissue.

The CDR3 loop reads CASSQESGHTQYF. The DNA for the CDR3 is TGTGCCAGCAGCCAAGAGTCGGGGCATACGCAGTATTTT. V and J are TRBV4-2 and TRBJ2-3; D possibly uses TRBD1 or TRBD2 (5 bases each). V shed 0 bases and J shed 7 bases, with 8 bases lying between them. The germline V gene has CDR1 LGHNA and CDR2 YNFKEQ. The CDR3 runs to 13 residues.